This T cell receptor beta chain was recovered during a study of blood T cell repertoires in COVID-19. Study in general: PBMCs, B-cell-depleted T cells, or T cells provided the cDNA or gDNA that made up the material.

The V and J ends lost 1 base and 5 bases respectively, with 13 bases between them. Per the germline V gene, CDR1 is SGHRS and CDR2 is YFSETQ. The CDR3 spans 15 residues. The authors' processing: Nucleated cell number was recorded as an estimate derived from reference gene primer amplification. Assay used: immunoSEQ multiplex PCR; TCRdb lists only in-frame clones, some missing. The D gene and trimming were derived from the DNA, and the V and J assignments and clone size from that table. The repertoire has about 180,000 clones, about four fifths of them found once; the top ten carry around 8.1%. Enrolment of Seattle patients took place during active infection, and they were followed longitudinally.

Sequenced input: peripheral blood. The sequence came from a woman aged 55-75 years with COVID-19, enrolled during active disease. The chain recombines TRBV5-1 with TRBJ2-1; D is possibly TRBD2 (6 bases). DNA of the CDR3: TGCGCCAGCAGCTTGTCTCGCGGGGCCCACAATGAGCAGTTCTTC. Residues: CASSLSRGAHNEQFF.